This entry features one TCR beta chain sequence. The data derive from a study of immune characterization of retroperitoneal liposarcoma. TCRdb used MiXCR to reprocess the PCR reads, holding one entry per CDR3 protein. This sample has approximately 3,200 distinct CDR3 sequences; roughly a quarter occur once, and the top ten carry around 15%. This CDR3 comprises 14 residues. V was pared by 6 bases and J by 9 bases, with 7 bases of the junction left unmatched. Per the germline V gene, CDR1 is MNHEY and CDR2 is SMNVEV (reference sequence). The sequencing sample was made of tumor tissue. The receptor's source is a female donor with retroperitoneal liposarcoma. The V call is TRBV27, the J call TRBJ2-1; 11 nucleotides match TRBD2. This chain's CDR3 is CASSPALAGAEQFF. The CDR3 nucleotides are TGTGCCAGCAGCCCCGCACTAGCGGGGGCTGAGCAGTTCTTC.